The clone carrying this T cell receptor (beta chain) was detected only a few times. The data belong to a study of OX40 agonist ivuxolimab in advanced cancers. On the study more broadly: Prior anti-PD-1, anti-PD-L1 or anti-CTLA-4 therapy did not bar entry, and 40% to 45% had some.

CDR1 and CDR2 (germline): LNHNV, YYDKDF (reference sequence). V lost 1 base to trimming and J lost 3 bases; unmatched junction nucleotides: 10. This CDR3 is built from 17 residues. Generated by immunoSEQ multiplex PCR, the TCRdb table keeps only in-frame clones and is missing some. The sample holds approximately 80,000 clones, about nine tenths seen once. This material consisted of CD4+ or CD8+ T cells sorted from blood, taken in a trial of the OX40 agonist ivuxolimab. This receptor was identified in an adult with an advanced solid tumor such as melanoma, head and neck, liver or kidney cancer. This chain uses TRBV15 with TRBJ2-7; 9 bases match TRBD2. The CDR3 protein is CATSRGVSGRNGYEQYF. The CDR3, as DNA: TGTGCCACCAGCAGAGGTGTTAGCGGGAGAAACGGCTACGAGCAGTACTTC.